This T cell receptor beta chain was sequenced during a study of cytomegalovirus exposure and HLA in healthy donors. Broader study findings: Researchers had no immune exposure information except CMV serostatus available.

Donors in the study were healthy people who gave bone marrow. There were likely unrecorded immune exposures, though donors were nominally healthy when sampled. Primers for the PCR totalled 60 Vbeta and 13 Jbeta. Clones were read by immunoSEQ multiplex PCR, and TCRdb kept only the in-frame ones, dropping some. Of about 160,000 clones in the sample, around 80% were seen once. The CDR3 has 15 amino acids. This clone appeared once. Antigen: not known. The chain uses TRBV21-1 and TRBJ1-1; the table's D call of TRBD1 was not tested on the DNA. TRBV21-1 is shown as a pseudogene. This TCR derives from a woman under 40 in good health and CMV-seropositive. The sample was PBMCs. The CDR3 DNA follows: TGTGCCAGCAGCCCATTGATGGGGACAAACACTGAAGCTTTCTTT. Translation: CASSPLMGTNTEAFF.